This T cell receptor beta chain is from a study of T cell responses to AZD1222 COVID-19 vaccine. Measured with immunoSEQ multiplex PCR; TCRdb has only the in-frame clones, and not every one. The sample lists about 84,000 clones, roughly 85% occurring once. Sequencing used peripheral blood, obtained 28 days after the second AZD1222 dose. The TCR originated in an adult who received the AZD1222 COVID-19 vaccine.

In DNA, the CDR3 is TGCAGCGTGGCCCGGGGGGAAGGCACTGAAGCTTTCTTT. Amino acids: CSVARGEGTEAFF. V is TRBV29-1 and J is TRBJ1-1, with D maybe TRBD1 (5 bases). Germline V gene lookup returns CDR1 SQVTM and CDR2 ANQGSEA. This CDR3 is 13 amino acids long. V shed 6 bases and J shed 4 bases, with 15 bases lying between them. The complete variable domain, with remaining parts taken from reference TRBV29-1 and TRBJ1-1, reads SAVISQKPSRDICQRGTSLTIQCQVDSQVTMMFWYRQQPGQSLTLIATANQGSEATYESGFVIDKFPISRPNLTFSTLTVSNMSPEDSSIYLCSVARGEGTEAFFGQGTRLTVV.